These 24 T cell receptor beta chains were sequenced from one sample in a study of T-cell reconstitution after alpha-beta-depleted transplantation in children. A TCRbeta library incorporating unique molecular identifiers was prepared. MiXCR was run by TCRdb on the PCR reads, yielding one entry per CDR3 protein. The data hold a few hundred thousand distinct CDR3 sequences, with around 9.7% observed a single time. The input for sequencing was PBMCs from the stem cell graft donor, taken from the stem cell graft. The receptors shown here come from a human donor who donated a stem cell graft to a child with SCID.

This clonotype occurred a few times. DNA for the CDR3: TGTGCCAGCAGTCCGGTTCAGGAACACGGCTACACCTTC. As protein: CASSPVQEHGYTF. The gene calls are TRBV12-3 or TRBV12-4 and TRBJ1-2; D remains ambiguous. The CDR3 covers 13 residues. Trimming removed 5 bases from V and 8 bases from J, with 15 bases in between.

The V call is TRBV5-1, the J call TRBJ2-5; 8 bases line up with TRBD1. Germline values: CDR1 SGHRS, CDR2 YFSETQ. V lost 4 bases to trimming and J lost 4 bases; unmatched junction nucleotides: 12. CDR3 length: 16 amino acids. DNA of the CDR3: TGCGCCAGCAGCCACGACCGGACAGGGCTCCCAGAGACCCAGTACTTC. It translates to CASSHDRTGLPETQYF.

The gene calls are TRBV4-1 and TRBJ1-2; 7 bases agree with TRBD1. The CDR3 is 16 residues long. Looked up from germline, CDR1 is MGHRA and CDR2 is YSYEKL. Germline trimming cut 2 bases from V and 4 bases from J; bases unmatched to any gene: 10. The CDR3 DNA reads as TGCGCCAGCAGCCAAAATCCGGGACAGCCATCCTATGGCTACACCTTC. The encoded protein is CASSQNPGQPSYGYTF.

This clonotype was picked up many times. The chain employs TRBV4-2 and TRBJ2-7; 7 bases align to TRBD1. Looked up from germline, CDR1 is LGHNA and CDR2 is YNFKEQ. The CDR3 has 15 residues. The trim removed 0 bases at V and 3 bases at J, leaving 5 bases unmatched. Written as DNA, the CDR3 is TGTGCCAGCAGCCAAGACTCGGCAGGGGGCTACGAGCAGTACTTC. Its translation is CASSQDSAGGYEQYF.

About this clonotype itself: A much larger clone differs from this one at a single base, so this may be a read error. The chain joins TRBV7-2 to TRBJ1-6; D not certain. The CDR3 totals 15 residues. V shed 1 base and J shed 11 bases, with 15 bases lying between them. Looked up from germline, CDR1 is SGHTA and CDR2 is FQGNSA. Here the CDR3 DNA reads TGTGCCAGCAGCTTAGTTCCGAATTCGGGAGCACCCCTCCACTTT. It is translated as CASSLVPNSGAPLHF.

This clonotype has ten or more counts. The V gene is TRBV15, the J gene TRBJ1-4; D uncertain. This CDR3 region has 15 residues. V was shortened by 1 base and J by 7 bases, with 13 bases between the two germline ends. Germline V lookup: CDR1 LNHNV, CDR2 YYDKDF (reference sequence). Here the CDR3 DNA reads TGTGCCACCAGCAGAGGTGGTAAAGTAGGTGAAAAACTGTTTTTT. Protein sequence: CATSRGGKVGEKLFF.

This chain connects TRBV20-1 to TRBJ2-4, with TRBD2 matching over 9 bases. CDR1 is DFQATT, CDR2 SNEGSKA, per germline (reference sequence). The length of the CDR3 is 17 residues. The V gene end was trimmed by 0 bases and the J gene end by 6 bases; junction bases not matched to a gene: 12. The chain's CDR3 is CSARDDSAGGPRNIQYF. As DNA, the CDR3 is TGCAGTGCTAGAGATGATTCGGCGGGGGGGCCGAGAAACATTCAGTACTTC.

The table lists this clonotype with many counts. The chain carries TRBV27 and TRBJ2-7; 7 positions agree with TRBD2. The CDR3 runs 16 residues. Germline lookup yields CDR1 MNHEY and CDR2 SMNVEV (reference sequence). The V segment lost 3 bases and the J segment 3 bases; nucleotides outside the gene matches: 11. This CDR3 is CASSFSRGTNIYEQYF. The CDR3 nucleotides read TGTGCCAGCAGTTTTTCGCGCGGGACTAACATCTACGAGCAGTACTTC.

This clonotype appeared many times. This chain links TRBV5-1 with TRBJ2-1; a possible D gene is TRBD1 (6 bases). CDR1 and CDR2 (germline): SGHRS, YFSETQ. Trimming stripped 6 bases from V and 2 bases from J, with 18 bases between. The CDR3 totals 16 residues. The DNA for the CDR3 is TGCGCCAGCACCGAAATGGGGCAGGGGACCTACAATGAGCAGTTCTTC. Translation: CASTEMGQGTYNEQFF.

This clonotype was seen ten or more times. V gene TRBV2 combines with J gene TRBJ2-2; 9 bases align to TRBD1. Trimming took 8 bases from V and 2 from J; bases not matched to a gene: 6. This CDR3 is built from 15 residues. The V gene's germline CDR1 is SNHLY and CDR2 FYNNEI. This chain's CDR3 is CASGLGQGNTGELFF. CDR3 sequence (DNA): TGTGCCAGCGGACTGGGACAGGGAAACACCGGGGAGCTGTTTTTT.

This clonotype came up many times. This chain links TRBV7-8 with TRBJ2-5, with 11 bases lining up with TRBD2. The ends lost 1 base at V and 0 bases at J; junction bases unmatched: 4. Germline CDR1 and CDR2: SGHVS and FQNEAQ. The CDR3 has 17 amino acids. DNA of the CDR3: TGTGCCAGCAGCTTAGTTCTAGCGGGGGGTTACCAAGAGACCCAGTACTTC. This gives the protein CASSLVLAGGYQETQYF.

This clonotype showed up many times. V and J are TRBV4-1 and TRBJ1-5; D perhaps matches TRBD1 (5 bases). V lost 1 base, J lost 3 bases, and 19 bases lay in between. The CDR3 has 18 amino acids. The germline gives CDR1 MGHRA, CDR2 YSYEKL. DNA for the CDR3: TGCGCCAGCAGCCAAGTCGTCGGTTTGGGGGGGATCAATCAGCCCCAGCATTTT. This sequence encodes CASSQVVGLGGINQPQHF.

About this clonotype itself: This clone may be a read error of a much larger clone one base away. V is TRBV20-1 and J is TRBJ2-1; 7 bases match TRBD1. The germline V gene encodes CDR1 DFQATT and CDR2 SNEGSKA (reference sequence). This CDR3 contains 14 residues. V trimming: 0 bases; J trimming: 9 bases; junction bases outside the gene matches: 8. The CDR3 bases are TGCAGTGCTAGAGATATTAGGGGGCCAGGTGAGCAGTTCTTC. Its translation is CSARDIRGPGEQFF.

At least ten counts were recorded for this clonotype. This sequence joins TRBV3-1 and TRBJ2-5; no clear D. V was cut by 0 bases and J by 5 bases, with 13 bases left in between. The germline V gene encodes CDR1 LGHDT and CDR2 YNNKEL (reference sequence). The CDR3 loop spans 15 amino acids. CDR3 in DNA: TGTGCCAGCAGCCAAGATCGACCCCGCCAGGAGACCCAGTACTTC. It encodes CASSQDRPRQETQYF.

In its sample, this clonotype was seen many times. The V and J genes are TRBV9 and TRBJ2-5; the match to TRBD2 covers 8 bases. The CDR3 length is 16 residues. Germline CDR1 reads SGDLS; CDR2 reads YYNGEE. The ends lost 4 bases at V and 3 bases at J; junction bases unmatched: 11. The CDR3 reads CASSIKERGTEETQYF. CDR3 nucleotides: TGTGCCAGCAGCATAAAAGAGCGGGGGACTGAAGAGACCCAGTACTTC.

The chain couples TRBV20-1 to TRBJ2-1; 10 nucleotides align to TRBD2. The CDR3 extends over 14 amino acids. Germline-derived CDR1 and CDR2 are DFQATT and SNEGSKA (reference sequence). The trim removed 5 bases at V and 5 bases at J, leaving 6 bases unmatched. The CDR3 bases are TGCAGTGCTGGACAAGCGGGGGGGGACAATGAGCAGTTCTTC. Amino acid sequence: CSAGQAGGDNEQFF.

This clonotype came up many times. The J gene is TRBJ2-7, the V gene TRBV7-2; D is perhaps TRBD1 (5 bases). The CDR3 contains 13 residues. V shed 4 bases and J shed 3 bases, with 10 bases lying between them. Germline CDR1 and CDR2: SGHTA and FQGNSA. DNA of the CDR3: TGTGCCAGCAGCTCCGACAGACACTACGAGCAGTACTTC. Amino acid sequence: CASSSDRHYEQYF.

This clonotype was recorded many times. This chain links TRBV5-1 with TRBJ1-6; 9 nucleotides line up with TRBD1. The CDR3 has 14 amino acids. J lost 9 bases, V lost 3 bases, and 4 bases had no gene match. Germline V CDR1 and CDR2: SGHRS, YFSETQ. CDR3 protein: CASSWGQGGSPLHF. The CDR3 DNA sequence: TGCGCCAGCAGCTGGGGACAGGGAGGTTCACCCCTCCACTTT.

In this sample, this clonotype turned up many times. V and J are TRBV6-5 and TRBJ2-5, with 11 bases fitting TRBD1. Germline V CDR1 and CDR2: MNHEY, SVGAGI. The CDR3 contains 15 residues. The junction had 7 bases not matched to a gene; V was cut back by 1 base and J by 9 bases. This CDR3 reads CASSYFPGDRGAQYF. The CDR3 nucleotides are TGTGCCAGCAGTTACTTCCCTGGGGACAGGGGGGCCCAGTACTTC.

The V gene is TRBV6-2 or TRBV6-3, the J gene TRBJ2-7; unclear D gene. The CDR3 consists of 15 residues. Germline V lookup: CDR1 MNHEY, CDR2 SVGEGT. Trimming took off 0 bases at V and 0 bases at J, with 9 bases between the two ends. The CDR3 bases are TGTGCCAGCAGTTACTCGATCCTCCGCTCCTACGAGCAGTACTTC. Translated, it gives CASSYSILRSYEQYF.

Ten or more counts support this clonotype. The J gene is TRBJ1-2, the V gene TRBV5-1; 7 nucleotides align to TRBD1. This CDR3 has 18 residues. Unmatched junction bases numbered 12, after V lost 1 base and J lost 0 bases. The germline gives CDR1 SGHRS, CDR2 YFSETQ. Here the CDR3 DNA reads TGCGCCAGCAGCTTGTTTCCGCCAGGGGGGGAAGCTAACTATGGCTACACCTTC. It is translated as CASSLFPPGGEANYGYTF.

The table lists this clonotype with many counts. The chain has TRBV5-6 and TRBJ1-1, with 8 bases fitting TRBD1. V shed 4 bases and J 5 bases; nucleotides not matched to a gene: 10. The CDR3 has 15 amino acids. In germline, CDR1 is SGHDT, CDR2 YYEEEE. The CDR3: CASSASGGARTEAFF. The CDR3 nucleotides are TGTGCCAGCAGCGCGTCAGGGGGCGCGAGAACTGAAGCTTTCTTT. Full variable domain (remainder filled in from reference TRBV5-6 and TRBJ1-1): DAGVTQSPTHLIKTRGQQVTLRCSPKSGHDTVSWYQQALGQGPQFIFQYYEEEERQRGNFPDRFSGHQFPNYSSELNVNALLLGDSALYLCASSASGGARTEAFFGQGTRLTVV.

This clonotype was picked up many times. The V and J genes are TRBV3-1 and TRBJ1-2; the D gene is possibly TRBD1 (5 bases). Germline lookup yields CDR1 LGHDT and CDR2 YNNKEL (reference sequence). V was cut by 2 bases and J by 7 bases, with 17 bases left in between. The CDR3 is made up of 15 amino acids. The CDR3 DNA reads TGTGCCAGCAGCCAATATCAGGGCGTCCCTTCTGGCTACACCTTC. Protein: CASSQYQGVPSGYTF.

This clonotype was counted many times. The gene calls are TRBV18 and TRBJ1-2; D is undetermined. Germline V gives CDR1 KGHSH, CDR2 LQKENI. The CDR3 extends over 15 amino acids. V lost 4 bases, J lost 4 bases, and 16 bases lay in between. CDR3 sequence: CASSQPGTQSYGYTF. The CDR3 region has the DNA TGTGCCAGCTCACAACCAGGCACTCAGAGCTATGGCTACACCTTC.